Listed here are 19 T cell receptor beta chains from one sample, sequenced in a study of T cell repertoires in cytomegalovirus infection. Antigens of these TCRs are unknown. One entry per CDR3 protein, called by TCRdb with MiXCR from the reads. The data show fewer than 60,000 distinct CDR3 sequences, around a fifth seen once. This sample comprised CD8+ T cells from cultured PBMCs, obtained from culture after CMV antigen stimulation. These receptors were collected from a human donor in good health (CMV status not recorded). Some clones in this sample may be carry-over from other donors' samples.

On this clonotype: One end of the junction does not line up with germline, which may come from a read error. The V gene is TRBV7-2, the J gene TRBJ2-4; 7 nucleotides align to TRBD2. Germline assignment: CDR1 SGHTA and CDR2 FQGNSA. There are 16 residues in the CDR3. CDR3 DNA: TGTGCCAGCAGCCCCTCCGGGGGGTGGGCCAAAAACAGTCAGTACTTC. The encoded protein is CASSPSGGWAKNSQYF.

The chain uses TRBV7-2 and TRBJ2-7; 9 bases fit TRBD1. Germline loops: CDR1 SGHTA, CDR2 FQGNSA. The CDR3 runs 14 residues. Trimming cost V 3 bases and J 3 bases; bases outside gene matches: 3. The CDR3 region is CASSLGTGIYEQYF. CDR3 DNA sequence: TGTGCCAGCAGCTTGGGGACAGGGATCTACGAGCAGTACTTC.

The CDR3 reads CASSLTPPAGRAQHF. Here the CDR3 DNA reads TGTGCCAGCAGTTTAACACCCCCCGCTGGAAGGGCCCAGCATTTT. J is TRBJ1-5 and V is TRBV27; D gene ambiguous. Trimming took off 2 bases at V and 11 bases at J, with 19 bases between the two ends. CDR3 length equals 15 residues. Germline CDR1 is MNHEY and CDR2 is SMNVEV (reference sequence).

The V call is TRBV7-9, the J call TRBJ2-1, with 9 bases aligning to TRBD1. The ends lost 4 bases at V and 10 bases at J; junction bases unmatched: 8. This CDR3 spans 14 amino acids. CDR1 is SEHNR and CDR2 is FQNEAQ in the germline V gene (reference sequence). CDR3 protein: CASSSTGGLREQFF. In nucleotides, the CDR3 is TGTGCCAGCAGCTCAACAGGGGGCCTCAGGGAGCAGTTCTTC.

The table lists this clonotype with a few counts. The genes are TRBV19 and TRBJ2-7; 8 nucleotides agree with TRBD1. Germline V gene sequence: CDR1 LNHDA, CDR2 SQIVND (reference sequence). The J segment lost 0 bases and the V segment lost 7 bases, leaving 5 bases of the junction unmatched. The CDR3 is made up of 14 amino acids. The DNA for the CDR3 is TGTGCCAGTACCCCTGGGACAGGCTCCTACGAGCAGTACTTC. Protein product: CASTPGTGSYEQYF.

In this sample, this clonotype turned up a few times. The J gene is TRBJ1-5, the V gene TRBV12-3 or TRBV12-4; D not resolved. Trimming pared 8 bases from V and 9 bases from J, leaving 14 bases between. The CDR3 runs to 12 residues. The CDR3 DNA follows: TGTGCCAGCCAGAGATGGTCCGGGCCCCAGCATTTT. Amino acid sequence: CASQRWSGPQHF.

This clonotype has more than one count but fewer than ten. J is TRBJ1-5 and V is TRBV7-8; D gene unclear. Trimming shortened V by 2 bases and J by 0 bases, and 5 bases separated the two germline ends. The CDR3 sequence is 14 residues long. Germline lookup yields CDR1 SGHVS and CDR2 FQNEAQ. CDR3 nucleotide sequence: TGTGCCAGCAGCTTAACAGTTAGCAATCAGCCCCAGCATTTT. This encodes CASSLTVSNQPQHF.

This clonotype occurred a few times. The rearrangement uses TRBV6-6 and TRBJ2-7, with 7 bases aligning to TRBD1. The V segment lost 0 bases and the J segment 3 bases; nucleotides outside the gene matches: 5. The CDR3 runs to 15 residues. Germline V gene data show CDR1 as MNHNY and CDR2 as SVGAGI (reference sequence). In DNA form, the CDR3 reads TGTGCCAGCAGTTACTCTCCGGGACAGAACTACGAGCAGTACTTC. Translated: CASSYSPGQNYEQYF.

This clonotype was counted between two and nine times. The chain joins TRBV27 to TRBJ1-6; possibly TRBD1 for D (6 bases). This CDR3 is 17 amino acids long. Germline V gene data show CDR1 as MNHEY and CDR2 as SMNVEV (reference sequence). The germline V and J ends were trimmed by 4 bases and 6 bases, with 19 bases remaining between them. The CDR3 region has the DNA TGTGCCAGCAGTTATATCCCCCCGGGGACACGTAATTCACCCCTCCACTTT. Translation gives CASSYIPPGTRNSPLHF.

V gene TRBV28 combines with J gene TRBJ1-2, with no clear D. Trimming stripped 5 bases from V and 8 bases from J, with 15 bases between. The germline V gene has CDR1 MDHEN and CDR2 SYDVKM. The CDR3 runs to 13 residues. The CDR3 loop reads CASSPPPAGGYTF. In DNA form, the CDR3 reads TGTGCCAGCAGTCCCCCCCCGGCGGGAGGCTACACCTTC.

This clonotype occurred a few times. The chain combines TRBV6-2 or TRBV6-3 with TRBJ2-3; a weak D match, TRBD2 (6 bases). CDR1 is MNHEY, CDR2 SVGEGT, per germline. V was shortened by 3 bases and J by 1 base, with 11 bases between the two germline ends. This CDR3 has 15 amino acids. CDR3 in DNA: TGTGCCAGCAGTTATCCTGGAGGGGGCACAGATACGCAGTATTTT. Its translation is CASSYPGGGTDTQYF.

This rearrangement joins TRBV6-2 or TRBV6-3 to TRBJ2-7; D may be TRBD1 or TRBD2 (5 bases each). Between the trimmed V and J ends, which lost 8 bases and 3 bases, there was a span of 23 bases. There are 16 residues in the CDR3. CDR1 MNHEY and CDR2 SVGEGT come from the germline V gene. CDR3 loop: CASRPGPGNSYYEQYF. The CDR3 region has the DNA TGTGCCAGCCGCCCGGGGCCAGGGAATTCCTACTACGAGCAGTACTTC.

In its sample, this clonotype was seen a few times. The rearrangement links TRBV7-3 to TRBJ1-2; D not certain. The CDR3 loop spans 13 amino acids. V lost 3 bases and J lost 4, with 9 bases in between. Germline V gene sequence: CDR1 SGHTA, CDR2 FQGTGA. The CDR3 region has the DNA TGTGCCAGCAGCTTTGGAGGGTTCTATGGCTACACCTTC. Protein: CASSFGGFYGYTF.

The chain carries TRBV12-3 or TRBV12-4 and TRBJ1-2, with no clear D. This CDR3 spans 14 amino acids. The V and J ends lost 1 base and 5 bases respectively, with 11 bases between them. In DNA form, the CDR3 reads TGTGCCAGCAGTTTAGGAACACTGACTTATGGCTACACCTTC. Encoded protein: CASSLGTLTYGYTF.

This chain uses TRBV5-1 with TRBJ1-3; D gene unclear. Between the trimmed V and J ends, which lost 0 bases and 0 bases, there was a span of 10 bases. The CDR3 totals 16 residues. In germline, CDR1 is SGHRS, CDR2 YFSETQ. This chain's CDR3 is CASSLALGSSGNTIYF. The CDR3 coding sequence is TGCGCCAGCAGCTTGGCTCTGGGATCCTCTGGAAACACCATATATTTT.

In nucleotides, the CDR3 is TGTGCCAGCAGCTTATTGAGGAAAGCTTTCTTT. Residues: CASSLLRKAFF. J is TRBJ1-1 and V is TRBV7-2; D unresolved. Germline V CDR1 and CDR2: SGHTA, FQGNSA. CDR3 size: 11 residues. V was trimmed by 2 bases and J by 9 bases, leaving 7 bases between them. Together with reference TRBV7-2 and TRBJ1-1, the CDR3 gives the full variable domain: GAGVSQSPSNKVTEKGKDVELRCDPISGHTALYWYRQSLGQGLEFLIYFQGNSAPDKSGLPSDRFSAERTGGSVSTLTIQRTQQEDSAVYLCASSLLRKAFFGQGTRLTVV.

This clonotype was seen a few times. The gene calls are TRBV4-1 and TRBJ2-5, with D possibly matching TRBD1 (5 bases). The CDR3 has 11 amino acids. CDR1 and CDR2 (germline): MGHRA, YSYEKL. V was cut by 5 bases and J by 5 bases, with 6 bases left in between. Here the CDR3 reads CASSDSETQYF. CDR3 bases: TGCGCCAGCAGCGACAGTGAGACCCAGTACTTC.

This sequence joins TRBV7-2 and TRBJ1-5, with TRBD1 matching 8 bases. The V and J ends lost 3 bases and 1 base, in that order; junction bases with no gene match: 2. CDR1 is SGHTA, CDR2 FQGNSA, per germline. This CDR3 spans 15 amino acids. For the CDR3, the DNA is TGTGCCAGCAGCTTTGGACAGGGCAGCAATCAGCCCCAGCATTTT. Translation: CASSFGQGSNQPQHF.

The rearrangement joins TRBV7-2 to TRBJ2-7, with D unclear. Germline V CDR1 and CDR2: SGHTA, FQGNSA. The length of the CDR3 is 14 residues. V lost 1 base and J 6 bases, leaving 13 bases between the germline ends. The CDR3 reads CASSLGSWVGEQYF. As DNA, the CDR3 is TGTGCCAGCAGCTTAGGGAGCTGGGTCGGCGAGCAGTACTTC.